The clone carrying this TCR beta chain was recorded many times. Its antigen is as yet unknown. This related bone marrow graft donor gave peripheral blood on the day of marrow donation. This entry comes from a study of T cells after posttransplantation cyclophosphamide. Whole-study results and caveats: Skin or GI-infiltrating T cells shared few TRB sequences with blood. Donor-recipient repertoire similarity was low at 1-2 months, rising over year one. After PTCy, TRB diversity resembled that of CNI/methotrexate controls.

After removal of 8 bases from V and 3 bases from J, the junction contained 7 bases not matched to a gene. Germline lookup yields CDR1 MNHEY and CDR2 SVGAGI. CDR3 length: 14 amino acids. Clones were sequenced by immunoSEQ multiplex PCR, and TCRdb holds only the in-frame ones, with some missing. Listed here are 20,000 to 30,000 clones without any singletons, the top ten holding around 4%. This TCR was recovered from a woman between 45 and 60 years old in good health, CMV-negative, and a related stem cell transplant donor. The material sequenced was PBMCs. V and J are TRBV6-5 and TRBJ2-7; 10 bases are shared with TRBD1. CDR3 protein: CASRDRGLGYEQYF. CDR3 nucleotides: TGTGCCAGCCGGGACAGGGGCTTGGGCTACGAGCAGTACTTC.